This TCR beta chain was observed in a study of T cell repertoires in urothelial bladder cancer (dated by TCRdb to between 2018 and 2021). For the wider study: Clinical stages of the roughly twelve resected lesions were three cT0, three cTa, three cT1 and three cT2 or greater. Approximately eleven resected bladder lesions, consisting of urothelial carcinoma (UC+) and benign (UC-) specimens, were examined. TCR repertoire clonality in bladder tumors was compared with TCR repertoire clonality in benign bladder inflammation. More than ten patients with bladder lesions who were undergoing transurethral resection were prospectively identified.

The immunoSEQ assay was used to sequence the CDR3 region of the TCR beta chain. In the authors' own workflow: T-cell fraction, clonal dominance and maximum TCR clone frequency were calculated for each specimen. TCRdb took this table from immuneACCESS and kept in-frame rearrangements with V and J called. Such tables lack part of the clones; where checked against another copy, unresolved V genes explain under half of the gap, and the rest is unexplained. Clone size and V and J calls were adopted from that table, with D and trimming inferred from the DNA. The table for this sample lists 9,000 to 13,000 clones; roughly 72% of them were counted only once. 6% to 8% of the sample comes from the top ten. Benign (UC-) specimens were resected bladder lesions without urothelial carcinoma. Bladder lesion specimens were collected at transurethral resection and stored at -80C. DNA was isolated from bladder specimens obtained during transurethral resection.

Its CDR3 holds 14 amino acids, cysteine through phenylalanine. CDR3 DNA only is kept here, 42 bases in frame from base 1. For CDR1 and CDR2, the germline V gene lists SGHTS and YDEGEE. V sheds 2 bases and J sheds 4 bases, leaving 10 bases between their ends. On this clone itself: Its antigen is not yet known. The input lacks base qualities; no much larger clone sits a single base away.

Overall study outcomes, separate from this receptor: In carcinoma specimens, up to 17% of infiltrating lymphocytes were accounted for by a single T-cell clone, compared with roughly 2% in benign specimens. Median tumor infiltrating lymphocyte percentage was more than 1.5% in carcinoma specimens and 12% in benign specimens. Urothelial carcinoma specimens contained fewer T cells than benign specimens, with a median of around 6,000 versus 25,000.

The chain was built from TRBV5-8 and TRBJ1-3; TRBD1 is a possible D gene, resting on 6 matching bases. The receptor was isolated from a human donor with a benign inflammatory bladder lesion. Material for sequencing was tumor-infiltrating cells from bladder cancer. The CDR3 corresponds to CASSFRDTGNTIYF. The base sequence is TGTGCCAGCAGCTTCCGGGACACAGGAAACACCATATATTTT.